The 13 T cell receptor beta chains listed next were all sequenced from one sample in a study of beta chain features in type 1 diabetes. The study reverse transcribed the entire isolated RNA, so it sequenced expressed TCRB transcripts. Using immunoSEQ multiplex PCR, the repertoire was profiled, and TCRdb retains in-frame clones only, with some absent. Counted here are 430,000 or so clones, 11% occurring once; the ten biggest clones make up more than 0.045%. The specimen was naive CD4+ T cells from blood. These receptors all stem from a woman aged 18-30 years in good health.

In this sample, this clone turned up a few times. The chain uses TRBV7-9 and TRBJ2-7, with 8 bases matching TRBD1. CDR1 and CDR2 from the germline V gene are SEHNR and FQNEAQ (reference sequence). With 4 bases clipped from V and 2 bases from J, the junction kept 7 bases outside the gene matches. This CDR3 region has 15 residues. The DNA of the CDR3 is TGTGCCAGCAGCTCCTTTCAGGGGGCTACCTACGAGCAGTACTTC. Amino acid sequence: CASSSFQGATYEQYF.

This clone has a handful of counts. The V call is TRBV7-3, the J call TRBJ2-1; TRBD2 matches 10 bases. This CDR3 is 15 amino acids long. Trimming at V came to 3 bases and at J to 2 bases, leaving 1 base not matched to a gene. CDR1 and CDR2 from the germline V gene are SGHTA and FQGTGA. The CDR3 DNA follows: TGTGCCAGCAGCTTCACTAGCGGGGCCTACAATGAGCAGTTCTTC. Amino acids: CASSFTSGAYNEQFF.

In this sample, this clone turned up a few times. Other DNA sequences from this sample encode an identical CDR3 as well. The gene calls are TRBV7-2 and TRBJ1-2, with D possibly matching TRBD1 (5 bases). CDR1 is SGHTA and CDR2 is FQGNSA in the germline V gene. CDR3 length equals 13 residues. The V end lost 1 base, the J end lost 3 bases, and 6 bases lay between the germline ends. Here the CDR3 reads CASSLGGYYGYTF. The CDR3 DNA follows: TGTGCCAGCAGCTTAGGGGGGTACTATGGCTACACCTTC.

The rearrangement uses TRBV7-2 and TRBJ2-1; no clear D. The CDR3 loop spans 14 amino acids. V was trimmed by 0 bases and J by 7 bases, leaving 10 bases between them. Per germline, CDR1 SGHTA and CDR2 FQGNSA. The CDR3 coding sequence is TGTGCCAGCAGCTTAGCGAGGTTGCGGAATGAGCAGTTCTTC. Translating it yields CASSLARLRNEQFF.

CDR3 in amino acids: CASSPAGGQPQHF. As DNA, the CDR3 is TGTGCCAGCAGTCCTGCTGGGGGTCAGCCCCAGCATTTT. V is TRBV5-4 and J is TRBJ1-5; weak D call: TRBD1 (5 bases). Trimming took off 5 bases at V and 6 bases at J, with 12 bases between the two ends. Germline-derived CDR1 and CDR2 are SGHNT and YYREEE (reference sequence). The CDR3 runs to 13 residues.

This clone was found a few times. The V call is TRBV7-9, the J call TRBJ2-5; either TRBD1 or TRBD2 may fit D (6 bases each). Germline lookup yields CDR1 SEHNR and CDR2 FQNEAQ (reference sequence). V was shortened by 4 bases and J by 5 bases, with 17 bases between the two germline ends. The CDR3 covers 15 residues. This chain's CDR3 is CASSSRSRGRETQYF. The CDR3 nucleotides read TGTGCCAGCAGCTCCCGGTCACGGGGGCGGGAGACCCAGTACTTC. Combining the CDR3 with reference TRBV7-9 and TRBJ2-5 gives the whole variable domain DTGVSQNPRHKITKRGQNVTFRCDPISEHNRLYWYRQTLGQGPEFLTYFQNEAQLEKSRLLSDRFSAERPKGSFSTLEIQRTEQGDSAMYLCASSSRSRGRETQYFGPGTRLLVL.

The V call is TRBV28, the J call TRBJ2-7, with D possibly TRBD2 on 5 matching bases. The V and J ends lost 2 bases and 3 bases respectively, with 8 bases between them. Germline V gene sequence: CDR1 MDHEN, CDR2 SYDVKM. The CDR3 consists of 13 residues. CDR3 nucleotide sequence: TGTGCCAGCAGTTTAAGGACTTTCTACGAGCAGTACTTC. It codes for CASSLRTFYEQYF.

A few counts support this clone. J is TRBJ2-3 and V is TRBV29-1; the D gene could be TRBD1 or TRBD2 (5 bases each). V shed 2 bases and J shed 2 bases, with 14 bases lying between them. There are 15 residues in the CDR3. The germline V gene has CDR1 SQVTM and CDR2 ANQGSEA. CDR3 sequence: CSVEKEGLTTDTQYF. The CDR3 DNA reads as TGCAGCGTTGAAAAAGAGGGGCTCACCACAGATACGCAGTATTTT.

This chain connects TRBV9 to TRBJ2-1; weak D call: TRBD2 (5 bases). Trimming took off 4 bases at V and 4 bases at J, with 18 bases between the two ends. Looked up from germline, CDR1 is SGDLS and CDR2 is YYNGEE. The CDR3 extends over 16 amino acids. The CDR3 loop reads CASSPRGLRAYNEQFF. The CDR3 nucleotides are TGTGCCAGCAGCCCCCGGGGATTACGGGCATACAATGAGCAGTTCTTC.

The CDR3 loop reads CSVEGLAASDTQYF. CDR3 coding DNA: TGCAGCGTTGAGGGACTAGCGGCGTCAGATACGCAGTATTTT. The chain links TRBV29-1 to TRBJ2-3, with 11 bases identical to TRBD2. This CDR3 has 14 amino acids. Germline lookup yields CDR1 SQVTM and CDR2 ANQGSEA. Trimming at V came to 3 bases and at J to 4 bases, leaving 3 bases not matched to a gene.

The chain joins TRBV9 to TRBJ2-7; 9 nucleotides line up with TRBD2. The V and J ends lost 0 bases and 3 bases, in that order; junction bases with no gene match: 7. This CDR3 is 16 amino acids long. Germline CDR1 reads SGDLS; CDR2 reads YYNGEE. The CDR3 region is CASSVGDSGRLYEQYF. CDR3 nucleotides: TGTGCCAGCAGCGTAGGGGATAGCGGGAGACTCTACGAGCAGTACTTC. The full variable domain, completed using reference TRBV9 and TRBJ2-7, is DSGVTQTPKHLITATGQRVTLRCSPRSGDLSVYWYQQSLDQGLQFLIQYYNGEERAKGNILERFSAQQFPDLHSELNLSSLELGDSALYFCASSVGDSGRLYEQYFGPGTRLTVT.

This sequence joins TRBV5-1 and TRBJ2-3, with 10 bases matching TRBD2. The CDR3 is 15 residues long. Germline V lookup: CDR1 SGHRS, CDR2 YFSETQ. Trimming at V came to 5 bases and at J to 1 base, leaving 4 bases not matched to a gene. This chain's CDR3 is CASSPLAGRTDTQYF. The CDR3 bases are TGCGCCAGCAGTCCACTAGCGGGGCGCACAGATACGCAGTATTTT.

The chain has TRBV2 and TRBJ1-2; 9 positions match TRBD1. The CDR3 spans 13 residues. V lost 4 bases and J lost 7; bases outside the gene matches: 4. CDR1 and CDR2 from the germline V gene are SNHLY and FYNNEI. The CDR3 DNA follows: TGTGCCAGCAGTGGGGACAGGGTCGGTGGCTACACCTTC. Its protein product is CASSGDRVGGYTF.